The sequence of this T cell receptor (beta chain) was determined in a study of Ad26.COV2.S vaccination and SARS-CoV-2 variants. This clone was seen only once. Antigen: not known. V lost 3 bases to trimming and J lost 10 bases, with 16 bases between them. The CDR3 extends over 14 amino acids. Germline-derived CDR1 and CDR2 are LGHNT and FRNRAP. The assay was immunoSEQ multiplex PCR, and TCRdb's table has in-frame clones only and misses some. Found here are 350,000 to 400,000 clones, around 85% of them singletons; the top ten hold more than 3%. Noted treatment: around 19 received Ad26.COV2.S at low or high dose, single or two shots; about 5 received placebo; per-sample allocation not given. Each sample was drawn 63 days after the first injection (of vaccine or placebo). At a Boston site, the person donating was an adult of 18-55 years. Study conclusions and caveats: While placebo recipients had lower spike-specific TCR breadth, vaccine recipients had more.

The gene calls are TRBV12-5 and TRBJ2-1; D is perhaps TRBD1 or TRBD2 (6 bases each). The sequence came from a person aged 18-65 years who received the Ad26.COV2.S COVID-19 vaccine or a placebo. The sequencing used peripheral blood, collected in a trial of Ad26.COV2.S vaccine versus placebo. The CDR3 loop reads CASGLSGASYEQFF. The CDR3 coding sequence is TGTGCTAGTGGTTTATCGGGGGCATCCTACGAGCAGTTCTTC. Complete variable domain (other parts from reference TRBV12-5 and TRBJ2-1): DARVTQTPRHKVTEMGQEVTMRCQPILGHNTVFWYRQTMMQGLELLAYFRNRAPLDDSGMPKDRFSAEMPDATLATLKIQPSEPRDSAVYFCASGLSGASYEQFFGPGTRLTVL.